This T cell receptor beta chain was identified during a study of blood T cell repertoires in COVID-19. Overall study context: The United States, Italy and Spain were the sources of the acute and convalescent COVID-19 samples. PBMCs, B-cell-depleted T cells, or T cells provided the cDNA or gDNA that made up the material.

Authors' methods: For nucleated cells, counts were estimated from reference gene primer amplification. Repertoires were generated with immunoSEQ multiplex PCR, while TCRdb's copy carries only in-frame clones and drops some. The DNA was the basis for D and trimming; V, J and clone size are from that table. Of about 63,000 clones in the sample, 70% to 85% were seen once. CDR3 size: 15 residues. Trimming cost V 3 bases and J 0 bases; bases outside gene matches: 7. Per the germline V gene, CDR1 is GTSNPN and CDR2 is SVGIG (reference sequence). The chain has TRBV30 and TRBJ2-7; 8 positions match TRBD1. Sequenced: peripheral blood. The TCR sequence derives from a human donor in a cohort sampled during active COVID-19. The CDR3 loop is CAWRMGRGRSYEQYF. As DNA, the CDR3 is TGTGCCTGGAGAATGGGCAGGGGGCGCTCCTACGAGCAGTACTTC. Together with reference TRBV30 and TRBJ2-7, the CDR3 gives the full variable domain: SQTIHQWPATLVQPVGSPLSLECTVEGTSNPNLYWYRQAAGRGLQLLFYSVGIGQISSEVPQNLSASRPQDRQFILSSKKLLLSDSGFYLCAWRMGRGRSYEQYFGPGTRLTVT.